This is a list of T cell receptor beta chains from one sample in a study of radiation and T cells in renal cell carcinoma. Generated by immunoSEQ multiplex PCR, the TCRdb table keeps only in-frame clones and is missing some. Among fewer than 200,000 clones listed, less than 90% were seen once. The source material was blood, sampled from a patient whose treatment included radiotherapy and nephrectomy. The receptors shown here come from a woman aged 50 to 60 with renal cell carcinoma. The CDR3 runs from the conserved cysteine through the conserved F or W. The D gene is left open where the match is weak. Clone sizes are given selectively: once, few, many, or a class where the clone is expanded.

J gene: TRBJ2-2
clone size: -
V gene: TRBV11-1
D gene: -
CDR3 DNA: TGTGCCAGCAGCACAGGACTTACCCGGAACACCGGGGAGCTGTTTTTT
CDR3 protein: CASSTGLTRNTGELFF

J gene: TRBJ2-1
clone size: -
V gene: TRBV29-1
D gene: -
CDR3 DNA: TGCAGCGTTGCCTCGCGCCCCTCCTACAATGAGCAGTTCTTC
CDR3 protein: CSVASRPSYNEQFF

J gene: TRBJ2-7
clone size: -
V gene: TRBV10-2
D gene: TRBD2
CDR3 DNA: TGCGCCAGCAATTTACGGGGGGGGAGTTACCAGCAGTACTTC
CDR3 protein: CASNLRGGSYQQYF

J gene: TRBJ1-2
clone size: -
V gene: TRBV6-1
D gene: TRBD1
CDR3 DNA: TGTGCCAGCGTAGACAGGGTCAACTATGGCTACACCTTC
CDR3 protein: CASVDRVNYGYTF

J gene: TRBJ1-3
clone size: -
V gene: TRBV7-9
D gene: TRBD1
CDR3 DNA: TGTGCCAGCAGCCTATTAACCGGACAGGGACCTGGAAACACCATATATTTT
CDR3 protein: CASSLLTGQGPGNTIYF

J gene: TRBJ1-6
clone size: -
V gene: TRBV7-2
D gene: -
CDR3 DNA: TGTGCCAGCAGCTTAAGCGGAGGGGCGAATAATTCACCCCTCCACTTT
CDR3 protein: CASSLSGGANNSPLHF

J gene: TRBJ2-7
clone size: -
V gene: TRBV13
D gene: TRBD2
CDR3 DNA: TGTGCCAGCAGCTTATTAGCGGGGGATGAGCAGTACTTC
CDR3 protein: CASSLLAGDEQYF

J gene: TRBJ1-4
clone size: -
V gene: TRBV4-1
D gene: -
CDR3 DNA: TGCGCCAGCAGCGACCGGGACCGTTGGGGAACTAATGAAAAACTGTTTTTT
CDR3 protein: CASSDRDRWGTNEKLFF

J gene: TRBJ1-1
clone size: -
V gene: TRBV4-1
D gene: -
CDR3 DNA: TGCGCCAGCAGCCAAGTCCAGATGAACACTGAAGCTTTCTTT
CDR3 protein: CASSQVQMNTEAFF

J gene: TRBJ2-1
clone size: -
V gene: TRBV7-9
D gene: TRBD2
CDR3 DNA: TGTGCCAGCAGCCCTCCAACTAGCGGGGTTACAAATGAGCAGTTCTTC
CDR3 protein: CASSPPTSGVTNEQFF

J gene: TRBJ2-7
clone size: -
V gene: TRBV10-3
D gene: -
CDR3 DNA: TGTGCCATCAGTGGAGGCACCTCCTACGAGCAGTACTTC
CDR3 protein: CAISGGTSYEQYF

J gene: TRBJ2-3
clone size: -
V gene: TRBV19
D gene: TRBD2
CDR3 DNA: TGTGCCAGTAGTATAGATCTGGCGCTAGCGGGCACAGATACGCAGTATTTT
CDR3 protein: CASSIDLALAGTDTQYF

J gene: TRBJ2-2
clone size: -
V gene: TRBV7-9
D gene: -
CDR3 DNA: TGTGCCAGCAGCTACCGACGGGAAAACACCGGGGAGCTGTTTTTT
CDR3 protein: CASSYRRENTGELFF

J gene: TRBJ2-1
clone size: -
V gene: TRBV10-3
D gene: -
CDR3 DNA: TGTGCCATCAGTCCGGACCCAGACCGAAGCTCCTACAATGAGCAGTTCTTC
CDR3 protein: CAISPDPDRSSYNEQFF

J gene: TRBJ2-1
clone size: -
V gene: TRBV7-2
D gene: TRBD2
CDR3 DNA: TGTGCCAGCAGCCCTAGCGGCACCTACAATGAGCAGTTCTTC
CDR3 protein: CASSPSGTYNEQFF

J gene: TRBJ1-6
clone size: -
V gene: TRBV4-1
D gene: -
CDR3 DNA: TGCGCCAGCAGCCAAGCCCCTAGAACAGGAGATTCACCCCTCCACTTT
CDR3 protein: CASSQAPRTGDSPLHF

J gene: TRBJ1-3
clone size: -
V gene: TRBV15
D gene: -
CDR3 DNA: TGTGCCACCAGCAGAGTGATCGGCTCTGGAAACACCATATATTTT
CDR3 protein: CATSRVIGSGNTIYF

J gene: TRBJ2-7
clone size: once
V gene: TRBV18
D gene: -
CDR3 DNA: TGTGCCAGCTCACCGATATTAAGCGCGTCGGAGCAGTACTTC
CDR3 protein: CASSPILSASEQYF

J gene: TRBJ2-3
clone size: -
V gene: TRBV5-6
D gene: TRBD2
CDR3 DNA: TGTGCCAGCAGCTTGGCCGGGGGGGCCGTTGCAGATACGCAGTATTTT
CDR3 protein: CASSLAGGAVADTQYF

J gene: TRBJ2-2
clone size: -
V gene: TRBV7-9
D gene: -
CDR3 DNA: TGTGCCAGCAGCTTATTGGAGAACGGGGAGCTGTTTTTT
CDR3 protein: CASSLLENGELFF

J gene: TRBJ2-1
clone size: -
V gene: TRBV6-4
D gene: -
CDR3 DNA: TGTGCCAGCAGCCGGGACTCCACTGGGGAGCAGTTCTTC
CDR3 protein: CASSRDSTGEQFF

J gene: TRBJ2-2
clone size: -
V gene: TRBV7-6
D gene: -
CDR3 DNA: TGTGCCAGCAGCCGCGAGGGGACGGTGAACACCGGGGAGCTGTTTTTT
CDR3 protein: CASSREGTVNTGELFF

J gene: TRBJ2-1
clone size: once
V gene: TRBV5-1
D gene: TRBD1
CDR3 DNA: TGCGCCAGCACCCCAGAAAGGCACGGACAGGGCTACAATGAGCAGTTCTTC
CDR3 protein: CASTPERHGQGYNEQFF

J gene: TRBJ2-5
clone size: -
V gene: TRBV7-9
D gene: TRBD1
CDR3 DNA: TGTGCCAGCAGCTTTGGACAGGGGCAAGAGACCCAGTACTTC
CDR3 protein: CASSFGQGQETQYF

J gene: TRBJ2-5
clone size: -
V gene: TRBV19
D gene: -
CDR3 DNA: TGTGCCAGTAGTCCGCCGGGCGAGACCCAGTACTTC
CDR3 protein: CASSPPGETQYF

J gene: TRBJ1-2
clone size: -
V gene: TRBV14
D gene: -
CDR3 DNA: TGTGCCAGCAGCCAAGCGAGAGGAGGTGGCTACACCTTC
CDR3 protein: CASSQARGGGYTF

J gene: TRBJ1-1
clone size: -
V gene: TRBV4-1
D gene: -
CDR3 DNA: TGCGCCAGCAGCCAGACACAGAACACTGAAGCTTTCTTT
CDR3 protein: CASSQTQNTEAFF

J gene: TRBJ1-5
clone size: -
V gene: TRBV4-3
D gene: -
CDR3 DNA: TGCGCCAGCAGCCAAGATCGGGTTACTGACAGTTATAGCAATCAGCCCCAGCATTTT
CDR3 protein: CASSQDRVTDSYSNQPQHF

J gene: TRBJ2-1
clone size: -
V gene: TRBV6-1
D gene: TRBD2
CDR3 DNA: TGTGCCAGCAGTGTAGTAGCGGGGGCTTCTAACAATGAGCAGTTCTTC
CDR3 protein: CASSVVAGASNNEQFF

J gene: TRBJ2-2
clone size: -
V gene: TRBV7-6
D gene: -
CDR3 DNA: TGTGCCAGCAGCCCAGCCCGTCTCCCCACTACCGGGGAGCTGTTTTTT
CDR3 protein: CASSPARLPTTGELFF

J gene: TRBJ2-3
clone size: once
V gene: TRBV2
D gene: -
CDR3 DNA: TGTGCCAGCAACCGACCCACAGATACGCAGTATTTT
CDR3 protein: CASNRPTDTQYF

J gene: TRBJ2-7
clone size: -
V gene: TRBV9
D gene: -
CDR3 DNA: TGTGCCAGCAGCGTATTACAGGGCGAGGGGAGCTCCTACGAGCAGTACTTC
CDR3 protein: CASSVLQGEGSSYEQYF

J gene: TRBJ2-5
clone size: -
V gene: TRBV2
D gene: -
CDR3 DNA: TGTGCCAGCTCTTCGGGGGCGAACCAAGAGACCCAGTACTTC
CDR3 protein: CASSSGANQETQYF

J gene: TRBJ1-2
clone size: -
V gene: TRBV6-4
D gene: -
CDR3 DNA: TGTGCCAGCAGTGAATCAGGCCAACTCTTCTATGGCTACACCTTC
CDR3 protein: CASSESGQLFYGYTF

J gene: TRBJ1-3
clone size: -
V gene: TRBV5-5
D gene: -
CDR3 DNA: TGTGCCAGCAGCTTACTTCTTTCAGGAAACACCATATATTTT
CDR3 protein: CASSLLLSGNTIYF

J gene: TRBJ1-5
clone size: -
V gene: TRBV30
D gene: -
CDR3 DNA: TGTGCCTGGAGCTCCACGAGGGATCAGCCCCAGCATTTT
CDR3 protein: CAWSSTRDQPQHF

J gene: TRBJ1-1
clone size: -
V gene: TRBV6-1
D gene: TRBD1
CDR3 DNA: TGTGCCAGCAGTGCCAGCTGGTTGGGGACAGGGGGGACTGAAGCTTTCTTT
CDR3 protein: CASSASWLGTGGTEAFF

J gene: TRBJ1-6
clone size: -
V gene: TRBV2
D gene: -
CDR3 DNA: TGTGCCAGCAAACAAGGGGTTCGGGCTTCACCCCTCCACTTT
CDR3 protein: CASKQGVRASPLHF

J gene: TRBJ2-3
clone size: -
V gene: TRBV5-1
D gene: -
CDR3 DNA: TGCGCCAGCACCCAAGGGGAAACTATCCCAGATACGCAGTATTTT
CDR3 protein: CASTQGETIPDTQYF

J gene: TRBJ2-7
clone size: -
V gene: TRBV5-1
D gene: TRBD1
CDR3 DNA: TGCGCCAGCAAAAGGGGGACAGGGCAATACGAGCAGTACTTC
CDR3 protein: CASKRGTGQYEQYF

J gene: TRBJ2-3
clone size: few
V gene: TRBV19
D gene: TRBD1
CDR3 DNA: TGTGCCAGCCGGGCGGGACAGGGCAAAGATACGCAGTATTTT
CDR3 protein: CASRAGQGKDTQYF

J gene: TRBJ2-3
clone size: -
V gene: TRBV6-1
D gene: -
CDR3 DNA: TGTGCCAGCAGTGAGACCCGAAGCGCGCAGTATTTT
CDR3 protein: CASSETRSAQYF

J gene: TRBJ1-6
clone size: -
V gene: TRBV5-6
D gene: -
CDR3 DNA: TGTGCCAGCAGCTTGTGGATCAGCAATTCACCCCTCCACTTT
CDR3 protein: CASSLWISNSPLHF

J gene: TRBJ1-4
clone size: -
V gene: TRBV11-2
D gene: TRBD1
CDR3 DNA: TGTGCCAGCAGCGCCCGGACAGGGCGCGGGGCTAATGAAAAACTGTTTTTT
CDR3 protein: CASSARTGRGANEKLFF

J gene: TRBJ2-1
clone size: once
V gene: TRBV27
D gene: -
CDR3 DNA: TGTGCCAGCAGTTCCCCGGGTCTACGGCAGTTCTTC
CDR3 protein: CASSSPGLRQFF

J gene: TRBJ1-1
clone size: -
V gene: TRBV6-5
D gene: -
CDR3 DNA: TGTGCCAGCAGTTACTTACCCACAGGGCAAACTGAAGCTTTCTTT
CDR3 protein: CASSYLPTGQTEAFF

J gene: TRBJ1-5
clone size: few
V gene: TRBV28
D gene: -
CDR3 DNA: TGTGCCAGCACGGCGGGGCTTAGCAATCAGCCCCAGCATTTT
CDR3 protein: CASTAGLSNQPQHF

J gene: TRBJ2-3
clone size: -
V gene: TRBV18
D gene: TRBD2
CDR3 DNA: TGTGCCAGCTCACTAGCGGGGGCAAGCACAGATACGCAGTATTTT
CDR3 protein: CASSLAGASTDTQYF

J gene: TRBJ2-5
clone size: -
V gene: TRBV6-6
D gene: TRBD1
CDR3 DNA: TGTGCCAGCATTTACAACAGGGGAGAGACCCAGTACTTC
CDR3 protein: CASIYNRGETQYF

J gene: TRBJ2-7
clone size: -
V gene: TRBV4-1
D gene: -
CDR3 DNA: TGCGCCAGCAGCCCTGACAGCTCCTACGAGCAGTACTTC
CDR3 protein: CASSPDSSYEQYF

J gene: TRBJ1-3
clone size: once
V gene: TRBV5-1
D gene: TRBD1
CDR3 DNA: TGCGCCAGCAGCGGTAACAGGGGTTTCTCTGGAAACACCATATATTTT
CDR3 protein: CASSGNRGFSGNTIYF

J gene: TRBJ2-1
clone size: -
V gene: TRBV5-1
D gene: TRBD2
CDR3 DNA: TGCGCCAGCAGCCCGAGGACTAGCGGGGGGAGTAGCTCCTACAATGAGCAGTTCTTC
CDR3 protein: CASSPRTSGGSSSYNEQFF

J gene: TRBJ2-7
clone size: -
V gene: TRBV5-8
D gene: TRBD1
CDR3 DNA: TGTGCCAGCGAGCTAGTACTACGACAGGGTGCCTACGAGCAGTACTTC
CDR3 protein: CASELVLRQGAYEQYF

J gene: TRBJ2-1
clone size: -
V gene: TRBV10-3
D gene: TRBD2
CDR3 DNA: TGTGCCATCAGTGAGTCGGGTCTAGCGGGTCTCTCCTACAATGAGCAGTTCTTC
CDR3 protein: CAISESGLAGLSYNEQFF

J gene: TRBJ2-5
clone size: -
V gene: TRBV18
D gene: -
CDR3 DNA: TGTGCCAGCTCACCACCACAAGAGACCCAGTACTTC
CDR3 protein: CASSPPQETQYF

J gene: TRBJ2-5
clone size: once
V gene: TRBV4-2
D gene: -
CDR3 DNA: TGTGCCAGCAGCCAAAAAGACGGGGTGGGTAAAGAGACCCAGTACTTC
CDR3 protein: CASSQKDGVGKETQYF

J gene: TRBJ1-1
clone size: once
V gene: TRBV5-5
D gene: TRBD1
CDR3 DNA: TGTGCCAGCAGCTCCGCAACAGGGGGAGGGGACACTGAAGCTTTCTTT
CDR3 protein: CASSSATGGGDTEAFF

J gene: TRBJ1-2
clone size: -
V gene: TRBV5-1
D gene: -
CDR3 DNA: TGCGCCAGCAGCTTGGAGGCGGCCAACTATGGCTACACCTTC
CDR3 protein: CASSLEAANYGYTF

J gene: TRBJ2-5
clone size: -
V gene: TRBV5-4
D gene: TRBD1
CDR3 DNA: TGTGCCAGCAGCTTGGGACGGGACAGCCCCTGGGGAGAGACCCAGTACTTC
CDR3 protein: CASSLGRDSPWGETQYF